One and the same sample provided the 14 T cell receptor beta chains below, sequenced in a study of technical replicates of blood from a handful of donors. TCRdb keeps only in-frame clones here, not all; method: immunoSEQ multiplex PCR. The repertoire has about 74,000 clones, around 89% of them found once; the top ten carry approximately 0.42%. Sequencing was performed on T cells isolated from PBMCs. These receptors came from a human donor in good health.

This chain uses TRBV5-1 with TRBJ1-4; TRBD1 aligns across 7 bases. The germline gives CDR1 SGHRS, CDR2 YFSETQ. The CDR3 has 16 residues. V lost 4 bases to trimming and J lost 0 bases; unmatched junction nucleotides: 6. CDR3: CASSPRDRATNEKLFF. In DNA, the CDR3 is TGCGCCAGCAGCCCGAGGGACAGAGCAACTAATGAAAAACTGTTTTTT.

The J gene is TRBJ2-7, the V gene TRBV18; 13 bases line up with TRBD2. V was pared by 5 bases and J by 2 bases, with 12 bases of the junction left unmatched. Germline V gene data show CDR1 as KGHSH and CDR2 as LQKENI. CDR3 length equals 18 residues. The CDR3 region is CASSSLRTSGRAAYEQYF. The CDR3 DNA reads TGTGCCAGCTCATCTCTACGGACTAGCGGGAGAGCCGCCTACGAGCAGTACTTC. The full variable domain, with the rest looked up from reference TRBV18 and TRBJ2-7, is NAGVMQNPRHLVRRRGQEARLRCSPMKGHSHVYWYRQLPEEGLKFMVYLQKENIIDESGMPKERFSAEFPKEGPSILRIQQVVRGDSAAYFCASSSLRTSGRAAYEQYFGPGTRLTVT.

The chain uses TRBV6-5 and TRBJ2-7, with a possible D match to TRBD2 (5 bases). Trimming took 1 base from V and 3 from J, leaving 13 bases between them. The germline CDR1 and CDR2 sequences are MNHEY and SVGAGI. The CDR3 spans 15 residues. In DNA form, the CDR3 reads TGTGCCAGCAGTTACTTTGGTAGCGCTAGCTACGAGCAGTACTTC. It yields the protein CASSYFGSASYEQYF.

The chain employs TRBV14 and TRBJ2-3; the match to TRBD2 covers 12 bases. This CDR3 is 15 amino acids long. Trimming at V came to 4 bases and at J to 5 bases, leaving 4 bases not matched to a gene. The germline CDR1 and CDR2 sequences are SGHDN and FVKESK. The CDR3 nucleotides read TGTGCCAGCAGCCCCGGACTAGCGGGGTTAGATACGCAGTATTTT. Encoded protein: CASSPGLAGLDTQYF.

The chain joins TRBV30 to TRBJ1-4; D is perhaps TRBD1 (5 bases). The CDR3 totals 14 residues. Trimming left V 2 bases short and J 5 bases short, with 12 bases between. Germline CDR1 reads GTSNPN; CDR2 reads SVGIG (reference sequence). CDR3 sequence reads: CAWSQRTWNEKLFF. CDR3 nucleotide sequence: TGTGCCTGGAGTCAAAGGACATGGAATGAAAAACTGTTTTTT. The entire variable domain, with the rest obtained from reference TRBV30 and TRBJ1-4, is as follows: SQTIHQWPATLVQPVGSPLSLECTVEGTSNPNLYWYRQAAGRGLQLLFYSVGIGQISSEVPQNLSASRPQDRQFILSSKKLLLSDSGFYLCAWSQRTWNEKLFFGSGTQLSVL.

The chain carries TRBV19 and TRBJ1-1; weak D call: TRBD1 (5 bases). V shed 3 bases and J shed 2 bases, with 7 bases lying between them. Germline V CDR1 and CDR2: LNHDA, SQIVND (reference sequence). The CDR3 is made up of 13 amino acids. CDR3 sequence reads: CASSMTENTEAFF. In DNA form, the CDR3 reads TGTGCCAGTAGTATGACAGAAAACACTGAAGCTTTCTTT.

V is TRBV19 and J is TRBJ2-1; perhaps TRBD2 as D (5 bases). CDR3 size: 15 residues. Trimming removed 4 bases at V and 8 bases at J, with 18 bases between. From germline, CDR1 is LNHDA and CDR2 SQIVND (reference sequence). CDR3 nucleotides: TGTGCCAGTAGTAATCTGCTAGCTCGGACGCATGAGCAGTTCTTC. Encoded protein: CASSNLLARTHEQFF.

This chain joins TRBV7-9 and TRBJ2-7; D is undetermined. Trimming removed 2 bases from V and 1 base from J, with 6 bases in between. This CDR3 has 13 residues. Germline V gene lookup returns CDR1 SEHNR and CDR2 FQNEAQ (reference sequence). The CDR3 protein is CASSLSRSYEQYF. The DNA for the CDR3 is TGTGCCAGCAGCTTAAGTCGGTCCTACGAGCAGTACTTC.

V usage is TRBV21-1 and J usage is TRBJ2-7; TRBD1, the D gene given by the table, was not confirmed from the DNA. TRBV21-1 counts as a pseudogene. CDR3 length equals 17 residues. The CDR3: CASKNGKGAPSYNEQYF. The CDR3 nucleotides read TGTGCCAGCAAGAACGGAAAAGGGGCGCCCTCTTACAACGAGCAGTACTTC.

The chain joins TRBV11-3 to TRBJ2-2; 8 bases fit TRBD1. CDR3 length: 17 amino acids. CDR1 and CDR2 from the germline V gene are SGHNT and YENEEA. V lost 5 bases, J lost 3 bases, and 11 bases stayed unmatched. CDR3 sequence (DNA): TGTGCCAGCAGCCAGGAAGCCGGGACAGGACACACCGGGGAGCTGTTTTTT. Residues: CASSQEAGTGHTGELFF.

The V and J genes are TRBV7-2 and TRBJ2-7; D is perhaps TRBD2 (6 bases). The germline gives CDR1 SGHTA, CDR2 FQGNSA. V lost 4 bases, J lost 2 bases, and 15 bases lay in between. This CDR3 is 15 amino acids long. DNA of the CDR3: TGTGCCAGCAGCTGGTCCGGGACTGGGACCTACGAGCAGTACTTC. Amino acids: CASSWSGTGTYEQYF.

The chain combines TRBV6-6 with TRBJ2-3, with 12 bases identical to TRBD2. The germline V gene has CDR1 MNHNY and CDR2 SVGAGI (reference sequence). Trimming at V came to 6 bases and at J to 6 bases, leaving 4 bases not matched to a gene. The CDR3 extends over 14 amino acids. The CDR3, as DNA: TGTGCCAGCAGCGGACTAGCGGGGAAGGATACGCAGTATTTT. Its protein is CASSGLAGKDTQYF.

The gene calls are TRBV14 and TRBJ2-7; D not certain. Germline CDR1 reads SGHDN; CDR2 reads FVKESK. The CDR3 is 14 amino acids. Deletions cut 2 bases from V and 7 bases from J, with 15 bases between. CDR3 residues: CASSQNTLLIEQYF. Here the CDR3 DNA reads TGTGCCAGCAGCCAAAATACTCTGCTAATTGAGCAGTACTTC.

The chain employs TRBV28 and TRBJ2-7; 12 positions match TRBD1. CDR1 is MDHEN, CDR2 SYDVKM, per germline. Trimming removed 5 bases from V and 6 bases from J; junction bases left unmatched: 8. There are 15 residues in the CDR3. The CDR3 reads CASSDSGTGGSEQYF. Written as DNA, the CDR3 is TGTGCCAGCAGTGATAGCGGGACAGGGGGCTCCGAGCAGTACTTC.